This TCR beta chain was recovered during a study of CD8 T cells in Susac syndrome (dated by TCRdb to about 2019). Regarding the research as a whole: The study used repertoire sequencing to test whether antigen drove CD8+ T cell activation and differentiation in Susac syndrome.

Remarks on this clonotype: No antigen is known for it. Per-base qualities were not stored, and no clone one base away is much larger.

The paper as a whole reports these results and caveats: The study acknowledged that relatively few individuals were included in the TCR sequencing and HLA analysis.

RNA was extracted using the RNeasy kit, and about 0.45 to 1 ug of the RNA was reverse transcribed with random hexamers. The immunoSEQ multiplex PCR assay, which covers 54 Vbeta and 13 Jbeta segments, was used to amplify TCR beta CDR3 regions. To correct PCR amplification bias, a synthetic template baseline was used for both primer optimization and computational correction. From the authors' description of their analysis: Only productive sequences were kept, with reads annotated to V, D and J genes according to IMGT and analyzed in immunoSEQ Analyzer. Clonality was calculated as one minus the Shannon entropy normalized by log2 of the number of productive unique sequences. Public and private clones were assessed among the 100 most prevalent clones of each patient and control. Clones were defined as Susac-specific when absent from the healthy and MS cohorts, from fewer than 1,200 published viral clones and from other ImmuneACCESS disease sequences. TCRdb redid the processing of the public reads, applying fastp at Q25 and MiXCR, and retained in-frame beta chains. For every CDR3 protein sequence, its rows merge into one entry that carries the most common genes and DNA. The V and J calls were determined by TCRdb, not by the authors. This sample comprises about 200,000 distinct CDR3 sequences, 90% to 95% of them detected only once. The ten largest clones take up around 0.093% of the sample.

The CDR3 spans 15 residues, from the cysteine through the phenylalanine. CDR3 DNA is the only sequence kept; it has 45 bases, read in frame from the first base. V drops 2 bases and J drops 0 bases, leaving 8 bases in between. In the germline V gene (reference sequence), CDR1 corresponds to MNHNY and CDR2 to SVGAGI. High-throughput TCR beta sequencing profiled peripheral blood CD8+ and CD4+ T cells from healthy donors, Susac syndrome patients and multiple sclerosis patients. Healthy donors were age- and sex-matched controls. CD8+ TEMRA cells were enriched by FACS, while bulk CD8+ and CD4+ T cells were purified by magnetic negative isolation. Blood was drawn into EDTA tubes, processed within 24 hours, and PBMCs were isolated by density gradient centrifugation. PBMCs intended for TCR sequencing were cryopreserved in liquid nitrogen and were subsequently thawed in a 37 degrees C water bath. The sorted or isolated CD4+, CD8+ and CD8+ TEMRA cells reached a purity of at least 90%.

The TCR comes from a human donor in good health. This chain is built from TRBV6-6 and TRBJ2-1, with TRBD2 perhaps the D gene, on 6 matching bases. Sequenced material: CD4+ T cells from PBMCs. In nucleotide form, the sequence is TGTGCCAGCAGTTACGGGGGGAGCTCCTACAATGAGCAGTTCTTC. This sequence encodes CASSYGGSSYNEQFF.